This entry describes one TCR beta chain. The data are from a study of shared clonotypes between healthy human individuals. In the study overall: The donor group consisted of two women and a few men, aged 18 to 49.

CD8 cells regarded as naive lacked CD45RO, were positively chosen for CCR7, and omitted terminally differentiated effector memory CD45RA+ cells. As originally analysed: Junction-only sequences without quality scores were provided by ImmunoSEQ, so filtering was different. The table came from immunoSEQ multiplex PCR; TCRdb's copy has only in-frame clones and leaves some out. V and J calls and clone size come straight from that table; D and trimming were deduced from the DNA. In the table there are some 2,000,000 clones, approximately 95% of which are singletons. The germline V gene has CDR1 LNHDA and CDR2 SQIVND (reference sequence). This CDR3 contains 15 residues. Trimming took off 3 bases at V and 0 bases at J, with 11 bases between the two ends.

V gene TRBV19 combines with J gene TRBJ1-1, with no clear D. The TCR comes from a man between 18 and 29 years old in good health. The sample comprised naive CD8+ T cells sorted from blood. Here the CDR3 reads CASSIRENLNTEAFF. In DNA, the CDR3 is TGTGCCAGTAGTATCCGGGAGAACTTGAACACTGAAGCTTTCTTT.